The clone carrying this T cell receptor beta chain appeared many times. The source of the sample is a study of T-cell reconstitution after alpha-beta-depleted transplantation in children. Germline V CDR1 and CDR2: SGHKS, YYEKEE (reference sequence). The CDR3 runs 16 residues. V was shortened by 3 bases and J by 4 bases, with 17 bases between the two germline ends. TCRbeta library preparation incorporated unique molecular identifiers. TCRdb processed the PCR reads anew with MiXCR; each CDR3 protein has one entry. The sample includes some 400,000 distinct CDR3 sequences, roughly 22% of them seen just once.

V gene TRBV5-5 combines with J gene TRBJ2-1; D gene ambiguous. This clonotype was obtained from a human donor who donated a stem cell graft to a child with acute myeloid leukemia. Sequences were derived from PBMCs from the stem cell graft donor, sampled from the stem cell graft. The CDR3 DNA reads as TGTGCCAGCAGCTCTGGGTCGCAGGTCCTTTACAATGAGCAGTTCTTC. It is translated as CASSSGSQVLYNEQFF.